This TCR beta chain was sequenced during a study of blood T cell repertoires in COVID-19. As processed by the authors: Reference gene primer amplification gave estimated nucleated cell counts. Sequencing was performed with immunoSEQ multiplex PCR; in TCRdb, only in-frame clones are kept and a portion is missing. V, J and clone size reflect that table, while D and trimming were determined from the DNA. The data hold hundreds of thousands of clones, with about nine tenths observed a single time. Input material: peripheral blood. The TCR was taken from a woman aged 30 to 39 with active or convalescent COVID-19.

The CDR3, as DNA: TGCAGTGCTATAGGGGTCGACGAGCAGTACTTC. Amino acid sequence: CSAIGVDEQYF. The rearrangement links TRBV20-1 to TRBJ2-7, with a weak D call TRBD1 (5 bases). Germline CDR1 is DFQATT and CDR2 is SNEGSKA (reference sequence). Trimming took off 4 bases at V and 5 bases at J, with 9 bases between the two ends. The CDR3 has 11 residues.